This TCR beta chain was identified in a study of blood T cells in healthy people across ages (dated by TCRdb to between 2015 and 2016). Notes on the research overall: In model experiments, roughly one uniquely barcoded TCR beta cDNA molecule per two T cells was captured by template switching. To track age-related changes in TCR beta repertoire diversity, the study relied on deep sequencing normalized with unique cDNA molecular identifiers. Donors were grouped into four age groups: young (average roughly 17 years), middle-aged (39), aged (around 66) and long-lived (just over 80). To avoid experimental bias, donors of different ages were distributed randomly across sequencing lanes. Two additional independent replicas of 1 million unique cDNA reads from the same blood draw were analyzed for two donors (one aged 18 to 30 and one aged 80 or older).

The germline V gene sets CDR1 to KGHDR and CDR2 to SFDVKD. Trimming removed 5 bases from V and 4 bases from J; the gene matches leave 5 bases unexplained. Spanning cysteine to phenylalanine, the CDR3 consists of 14 amino acids. Solely the CDR3 DNA is kept, with 42 bases framed from the first base. Summary of the overall study and its limitations: Donor CMV infection status was unknown, potentially confounding age-related changes in expanded clonotypes. As age increased, observed TCR beta diversity per million T cells dropped in a roughly linear way, and a significant reduction was already evident by age around 41. Observed TCR beta diversity correlated strongly with the percentage of naive T cells measured by flow cytometry. Total diversity estimates from one million sequenced T cells were considered lower bounds and underestimates. Conclusive comparison of naive and antigen-experienced compartments was prevented by the profiling of bulk unsorted PBMCs. Compared with the aged group, more naive CD4+ T cells, fewer expanded clones and increased TCR diversity were shown by the long-lived group, suggesting age selection.

Donors were 39 systemically healthy Caucasian individuals from Russia aged roughly 6 to 100 years. Each donor gave ten milliliters of peripheral blood, drawn into EDTA-treated Vacutainer tubes. Ficoll-Paque density-gradient centrifugation was used to isolate PBMCs, with at least 6.5 million per sample. Total RNA was extracted from PBMCs with Trizol reagent, with at least 5.5 micrograms obtained per sample. For every donor, flow cytometry on a PBMC aliquot measured the percentage of naive CD45RAhigh/CD27high T cells. This clonotype was found a few times. Its antigen target is currently unknown. No per-base quality is available; no much larger clone lies one base away. Libraries came from 5' RACE. TCRdb names Illumina HiSeq 2500 as the instrument used. A second PCR of roughly 7 to 11 cycles was performed with a sample-barcoded 5' primer and a J-beta primer mix. A template-switch 5' adaptor carrying 12 random nucleotides introduced a unique molecular identifier onto each TCR beta cDNA molecule. At least 2.5 million CDR3-containing paired-end reads were obtained from each sample. First-strand cDNA was synthesized from all RNA with the Mint cDNA synthesis kit, primed by a TRBC-specific oligonucleotide. Following uracil-DNA glycosylase treatment, a first 18-cycle PCR with universal primers M1SS and BC2_uni_R was performed on all cDNA. The original pipeline was this. Normalization of each sample was performed by random selection of 1 million high-quality reads, each carrying a distinct molecular identifier. Reads with shared molecular identifiers were discarded instead of being binned into consensus sequences. CDR3 identification, clonotype clustering and error correction used MiTCR with a Q25 quality threshold and the strictest error-elimination algorithm. A nonparametric unseen species model using Euler transformation provided a lower-bound estimate of total TCR beta diversity. The public reads were quality trimmed at Q25 with fastp and then assembled into clones with MiXCR by TCRdb, keeping productive beta chains. Identical CDR3 protein sequences are pooled into one entry, listed with their most common genes and DNA. TCRdb, rather than the study authors, made the V and J calls. The sample table contains more than 650,000 distinct CDR3 sequences; only one count was recorded for roughly 20% of them. The leading ten clones occupy under 25% of the sample.

Sequences were obtained from blood. This clonotype originated in a man between 65 and 85 years old in good health. The receptor chain draws on TRBV24-1 and TRBJ2-5, with TRBD2 matching 8 junction bases. For the CDR3, the sequence is CATSVSGRGETQYF. The sequenced DNA: TGTGCCACCAGTGTGAGCGGGAGAGGAGAGACCCAGTACTTC.